This T cell receptor (beta chain) came from a study of T cells after yellow fever vaccination. This clonotype appeared a few times. Germline CDR1 DFQATT, CDR2 SNEGSKA (reference sequence). Germline trimming cut 2 bases from V and 7 bases from J; bases unmatched to any gene: 3. This CDR3 contains 13 residues. TCRdb reprocessed the 5' RACE reads with MiXCR, giving one entry per CDR3 protein. The table records some 500,000 distinct CDR3 sequences, about 13% of them present only once. The TCR was taken from a man aged 25-45 years who received the YFV17D yellow fever vaccine. V gene TRBV20-1 combines with J gene TRBJ2-3, with TRBD2 matching 10 bases. The sequences come from PBMCs, collected on the day of the yellow fever booster vaccination. CDR3 DNA: TGCAGTGCTAGACTAGCGGGAGAAAATACGCAGTATTTT. This sequence encodes CSARLAGENTQYF.